The entry that follows covers one T cell receptor (beta chain) sequence. The method was immunoSEQ multiplex PCR; TCRdb's version includes in-frame clones alone and lacks a portion of them. This sample yields about 300,000 clones, of which around nine tenths are seen a single time; about 6% belongs to the top ten. Enrollees, about 18 to 100 years old, lived in 24 US areas. This sample is part of a study of blood T cell repertoires in COVID-19. The TCR originated in a woman aged 25 to 39 who had recovered from COVID-19. Sample: PBMCs or T cells enriched from blood (not recorded which).

The CDR3 here is CASRGGTSGGYTF. CDR3 nucleotides: TGTGCCAGTAGAGGTGGGACATCGGGGGGCTACACCTTC. The rearrangement links TRBV19 to TRBJ1-2, with D perhaps matching TRBD1 (6 bases). The V and J ends lost 6 bases and 8 bases respectively, with 16 bases between them. The CDR3 has 13 residues. The V gene's germline CDR1 is LNHDA and CDR2 SQIVND (reference sequence).